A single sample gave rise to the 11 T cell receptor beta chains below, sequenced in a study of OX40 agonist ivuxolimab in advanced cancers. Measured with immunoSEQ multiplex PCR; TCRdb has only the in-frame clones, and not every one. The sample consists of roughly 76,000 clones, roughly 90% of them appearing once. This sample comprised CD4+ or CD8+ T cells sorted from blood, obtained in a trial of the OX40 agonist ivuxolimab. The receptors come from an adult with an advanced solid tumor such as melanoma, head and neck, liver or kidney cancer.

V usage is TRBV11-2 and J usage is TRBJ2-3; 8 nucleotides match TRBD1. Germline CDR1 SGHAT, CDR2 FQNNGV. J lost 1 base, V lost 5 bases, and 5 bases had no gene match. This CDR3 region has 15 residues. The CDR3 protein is CASSKPGQGTDTQYF. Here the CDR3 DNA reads TGTGCCAGCAGCAAACCGGGACAGGGCACAGATACGCAGTATTTT.

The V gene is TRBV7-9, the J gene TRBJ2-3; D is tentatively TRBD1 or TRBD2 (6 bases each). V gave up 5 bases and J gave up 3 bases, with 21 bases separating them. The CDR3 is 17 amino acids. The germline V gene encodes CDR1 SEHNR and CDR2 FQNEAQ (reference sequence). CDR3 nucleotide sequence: TGTGCCAGCAGCCAACGCATGGATGGGGGGCTGACAGATACGCAGTATTTT. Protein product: CASSQRMDGGLTDTQYF.

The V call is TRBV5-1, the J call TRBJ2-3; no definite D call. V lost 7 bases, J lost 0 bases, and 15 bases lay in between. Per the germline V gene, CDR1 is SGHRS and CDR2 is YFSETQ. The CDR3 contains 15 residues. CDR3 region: CASRLTIASTDTQYF. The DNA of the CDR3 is TGCGCCAGCCGGTTGACAATAGCTAGCACAGATACGCAGTATTTT. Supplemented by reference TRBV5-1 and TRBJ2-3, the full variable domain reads KAGVTQTPRYLIKTRGQQVTLSCSPISGHRSVSWYQQTPGQGLQFLFEYFSETQRNKGNFPGRFSGRQFSNSRSEMNVSTLELGDSALYLCASRLTIASTDTQYFGPGTRLTVL.

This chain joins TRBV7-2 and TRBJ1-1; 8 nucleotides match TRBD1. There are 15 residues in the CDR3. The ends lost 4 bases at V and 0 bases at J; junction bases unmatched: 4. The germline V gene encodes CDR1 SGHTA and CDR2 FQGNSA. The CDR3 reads CASSYGQGLNTEAFF. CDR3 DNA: TGTGCCAGCAGCTACGGACAGGGATTGAACACTGAAGCTTTCTTT.

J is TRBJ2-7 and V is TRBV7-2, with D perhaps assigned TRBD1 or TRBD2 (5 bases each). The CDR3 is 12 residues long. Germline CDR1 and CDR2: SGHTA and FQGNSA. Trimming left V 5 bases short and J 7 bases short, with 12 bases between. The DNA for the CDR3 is TGTGCCAGCAGCCTAGGGACCGGAGAGCAGTACTTC. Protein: CASSLGTGEQYF.

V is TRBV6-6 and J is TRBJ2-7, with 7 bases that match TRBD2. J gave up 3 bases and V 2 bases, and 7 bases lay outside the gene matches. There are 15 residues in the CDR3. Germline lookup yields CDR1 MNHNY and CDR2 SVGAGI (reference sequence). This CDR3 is CASSYVGGANYEQYF. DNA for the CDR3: TGTGCCAGCAGTTACGTGGGAGGGGCCAACTACGAGCAGTACTTC.

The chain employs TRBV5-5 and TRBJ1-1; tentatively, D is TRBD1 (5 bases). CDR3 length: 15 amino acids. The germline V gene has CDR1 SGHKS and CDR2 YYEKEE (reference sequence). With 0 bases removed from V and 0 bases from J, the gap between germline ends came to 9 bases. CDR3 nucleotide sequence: TGTGCCAGCAGCTTGGCGCAGGGCTTGAACACTGAAGCTTTCTTT. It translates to CASSLAQGLNTEAFF. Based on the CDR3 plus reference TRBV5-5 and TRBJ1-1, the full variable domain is DAGVTQSPTHLIKTRGQQVTLRCSPISGHKSVSWYQQVLGQGPQFIFQYYEKEERGRGNFPDRFSARQFPNYSSELNVNALLLGDSALYLCASSLAQGLNTEAFFGQGTRLTVV.

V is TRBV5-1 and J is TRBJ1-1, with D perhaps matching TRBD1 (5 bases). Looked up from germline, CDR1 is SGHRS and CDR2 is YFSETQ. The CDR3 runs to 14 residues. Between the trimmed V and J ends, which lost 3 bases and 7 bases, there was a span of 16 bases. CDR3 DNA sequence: TGCGCCAGCAGCTCGGGGGTGAAAGGGGATGAAGCTTTCTTT. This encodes CASSSGVKGDEAFF.

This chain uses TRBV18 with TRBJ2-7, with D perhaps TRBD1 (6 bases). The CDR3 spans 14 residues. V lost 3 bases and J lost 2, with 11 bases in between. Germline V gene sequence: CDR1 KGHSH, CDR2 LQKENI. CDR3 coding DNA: TGTGCCAGCTCACCCGGGACACCCGCCTACGAGCAGTACTTC. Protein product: CASSPGTPAYEQYF.

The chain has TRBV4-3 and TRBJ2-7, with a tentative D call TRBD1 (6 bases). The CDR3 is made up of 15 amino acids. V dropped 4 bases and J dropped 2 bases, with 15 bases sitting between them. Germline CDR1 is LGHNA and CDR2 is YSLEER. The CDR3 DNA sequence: TGCGCCAGCAGCCCGAGGCCCAGGGGCCCCTACGAGCAGTACTTC. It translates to CASSPRPRGPYEQYF.

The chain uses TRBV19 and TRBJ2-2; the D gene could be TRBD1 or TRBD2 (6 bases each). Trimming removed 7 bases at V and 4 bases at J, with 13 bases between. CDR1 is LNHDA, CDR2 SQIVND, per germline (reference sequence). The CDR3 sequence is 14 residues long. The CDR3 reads CASMGGRSTGELFF. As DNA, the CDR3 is TGTGCCAGTATGGGGGGCAGATCCACCGGGGAGCTGTTTTTT.